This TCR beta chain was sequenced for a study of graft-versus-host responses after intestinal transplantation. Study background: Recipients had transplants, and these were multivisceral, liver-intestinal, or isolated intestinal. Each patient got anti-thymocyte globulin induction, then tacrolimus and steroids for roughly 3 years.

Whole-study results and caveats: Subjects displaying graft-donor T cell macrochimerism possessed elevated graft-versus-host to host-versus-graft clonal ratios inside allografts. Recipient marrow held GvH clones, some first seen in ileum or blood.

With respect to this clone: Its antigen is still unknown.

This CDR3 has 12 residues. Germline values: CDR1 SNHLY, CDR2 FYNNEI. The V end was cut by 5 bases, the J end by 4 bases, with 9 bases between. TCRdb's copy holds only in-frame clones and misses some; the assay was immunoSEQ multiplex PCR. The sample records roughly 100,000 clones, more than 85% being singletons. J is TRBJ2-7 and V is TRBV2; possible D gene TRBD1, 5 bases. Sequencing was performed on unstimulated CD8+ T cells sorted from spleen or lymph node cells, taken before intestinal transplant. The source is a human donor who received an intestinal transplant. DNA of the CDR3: TGTGCCAGCAGTATGACAGATTACGAGCAGTACTTC. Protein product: CASSMTDYEQYF.